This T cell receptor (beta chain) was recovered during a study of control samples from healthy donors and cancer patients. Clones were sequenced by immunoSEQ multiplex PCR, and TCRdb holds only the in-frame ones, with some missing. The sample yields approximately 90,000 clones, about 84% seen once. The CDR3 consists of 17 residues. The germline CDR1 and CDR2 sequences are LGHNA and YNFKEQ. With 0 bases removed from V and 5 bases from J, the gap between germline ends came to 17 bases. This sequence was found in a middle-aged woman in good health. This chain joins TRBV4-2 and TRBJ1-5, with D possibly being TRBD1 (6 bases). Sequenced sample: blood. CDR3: CASSQDGRGARDQPQHF. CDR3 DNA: TGTGCCAGCAGCCAAGACGGGAGGGGGGCGAGGGATCAGCCCCAGCATTTT.